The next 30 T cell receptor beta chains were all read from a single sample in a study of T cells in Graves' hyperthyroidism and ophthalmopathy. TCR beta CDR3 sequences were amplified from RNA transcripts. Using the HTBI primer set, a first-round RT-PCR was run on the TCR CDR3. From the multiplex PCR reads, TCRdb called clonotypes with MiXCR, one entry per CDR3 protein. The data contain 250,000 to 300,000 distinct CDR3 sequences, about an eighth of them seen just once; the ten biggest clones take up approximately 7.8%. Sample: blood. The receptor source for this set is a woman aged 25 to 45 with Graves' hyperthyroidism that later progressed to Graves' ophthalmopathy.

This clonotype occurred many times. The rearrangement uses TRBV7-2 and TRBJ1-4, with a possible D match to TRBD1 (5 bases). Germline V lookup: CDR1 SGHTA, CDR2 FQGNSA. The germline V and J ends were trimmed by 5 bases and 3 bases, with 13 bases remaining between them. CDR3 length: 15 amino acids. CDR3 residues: CASSTEGAPNEKLFF. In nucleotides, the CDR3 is TGTGCCAGCAGCACAGAAGGGGCTCCTAATGAAAAACTGTTTTTT.

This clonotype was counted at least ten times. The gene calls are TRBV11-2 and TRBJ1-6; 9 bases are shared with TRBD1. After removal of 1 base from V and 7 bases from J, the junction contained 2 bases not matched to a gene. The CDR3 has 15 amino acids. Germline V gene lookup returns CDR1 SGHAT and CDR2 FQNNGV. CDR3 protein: CASSLGGQGNSPLHF. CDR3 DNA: TGTGCCAGCAGCTTAGGGGGACAGGGCAATTCACCCCTCCACTTT.

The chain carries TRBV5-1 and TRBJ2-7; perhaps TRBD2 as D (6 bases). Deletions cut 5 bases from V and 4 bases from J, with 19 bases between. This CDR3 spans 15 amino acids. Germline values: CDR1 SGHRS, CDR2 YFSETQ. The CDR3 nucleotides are TGCGCCAGCAGGCCCCCCGGGACGGGAGAATACGAGCAGTACTTC. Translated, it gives CASRPPGTGEYEQYF.

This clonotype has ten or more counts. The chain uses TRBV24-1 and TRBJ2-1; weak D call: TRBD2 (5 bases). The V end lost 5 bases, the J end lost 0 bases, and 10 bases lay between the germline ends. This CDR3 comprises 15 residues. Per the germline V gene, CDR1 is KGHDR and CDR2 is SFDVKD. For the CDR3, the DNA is TGTGCCACCAGTGTCGGGGATAGCTCCTACAATGAGCAGTTCTTC. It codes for CATSVGDSSYNEQFF.

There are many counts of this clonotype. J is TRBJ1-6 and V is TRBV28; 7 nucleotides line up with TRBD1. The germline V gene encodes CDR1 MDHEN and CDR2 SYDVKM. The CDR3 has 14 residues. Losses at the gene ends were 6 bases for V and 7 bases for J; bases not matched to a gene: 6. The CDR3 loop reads CASSPDRVNSPLHF. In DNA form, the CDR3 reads TGTGCCAGCAGCCCAGACAGGGTAAATTCACCCCTCCACTTT.

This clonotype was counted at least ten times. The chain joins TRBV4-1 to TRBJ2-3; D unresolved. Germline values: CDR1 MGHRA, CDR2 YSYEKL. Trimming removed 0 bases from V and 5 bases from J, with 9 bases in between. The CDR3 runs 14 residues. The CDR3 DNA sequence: TGCGCCAGCAGCCAAGATGGGTCGGGAGATACGCAGTATTTT. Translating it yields CASSQDGSGDTQYF.

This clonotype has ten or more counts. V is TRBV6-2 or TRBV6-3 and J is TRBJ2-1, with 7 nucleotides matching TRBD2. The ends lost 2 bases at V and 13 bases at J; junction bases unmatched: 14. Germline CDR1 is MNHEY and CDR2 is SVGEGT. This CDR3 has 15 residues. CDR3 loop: CASSYLPGRGSGQFF. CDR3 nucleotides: TGTGCCAGCAGTTACCTGCCAGGGAGGGGTTCGGGACAGTTCTTC.

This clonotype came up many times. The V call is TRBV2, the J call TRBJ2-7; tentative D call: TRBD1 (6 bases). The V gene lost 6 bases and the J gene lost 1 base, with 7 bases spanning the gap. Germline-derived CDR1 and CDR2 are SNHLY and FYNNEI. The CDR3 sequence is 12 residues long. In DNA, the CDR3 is TGTGCCAGCAGCGGACAGTCCTACGAGCAGTACTTC. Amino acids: CASSGQSYEQYF.

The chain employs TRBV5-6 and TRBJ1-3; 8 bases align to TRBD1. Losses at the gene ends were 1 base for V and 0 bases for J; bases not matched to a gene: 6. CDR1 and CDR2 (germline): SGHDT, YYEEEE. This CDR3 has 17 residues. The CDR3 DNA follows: TGTGCCAGCAGCTTGCCGGGGACAGGACCCTCTGGAAACACCATATATTTT. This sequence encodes CASSLPGTGPSGNTIYF.

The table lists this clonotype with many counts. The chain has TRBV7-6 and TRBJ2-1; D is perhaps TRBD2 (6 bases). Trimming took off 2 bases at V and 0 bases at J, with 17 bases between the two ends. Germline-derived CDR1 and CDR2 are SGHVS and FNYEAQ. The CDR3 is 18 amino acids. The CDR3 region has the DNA TGTGCCAGCAGCTTACTGGACTACCCTGGGATCTCCTACAATGAGCAGTTCTTC. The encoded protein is CASSLLDYPGISYNEQFF.

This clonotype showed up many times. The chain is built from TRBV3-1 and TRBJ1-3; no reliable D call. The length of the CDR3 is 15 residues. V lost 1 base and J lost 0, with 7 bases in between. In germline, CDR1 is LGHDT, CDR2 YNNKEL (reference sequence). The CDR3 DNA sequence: TGTGCCAGCAGCCAAGTCGACTTCTCTGGAAACACCATATATTTT. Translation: CASSQVDFSGNTIYF.

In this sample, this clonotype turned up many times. CDR3 nucleotides: TGTGCCAGCAGCTTCCGACAGGGACAAGGCTACACCTTC. Translating it yields CASSFRQGQGYTF. J is TRBJ1-2 and V is TRBV7-3, with 7 bases lining up with TRBD1. The CDR3 spans 13 residues. Germline lookup yields CDR1 SGHTA and CDR2 FQGTGA. Trimming removed 3 bases from V and 8 bases from J; junction bases left unmatched: 6.

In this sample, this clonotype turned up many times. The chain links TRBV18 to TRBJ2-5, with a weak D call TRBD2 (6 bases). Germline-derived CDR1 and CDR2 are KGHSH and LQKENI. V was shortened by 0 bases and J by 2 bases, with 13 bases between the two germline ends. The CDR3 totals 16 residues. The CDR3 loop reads CASSPPGGNRQETQYF. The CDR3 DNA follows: TGTGCCAGCTCACCACCGGGGGGTAATCGACAAGAGACCCAGTACTTC.

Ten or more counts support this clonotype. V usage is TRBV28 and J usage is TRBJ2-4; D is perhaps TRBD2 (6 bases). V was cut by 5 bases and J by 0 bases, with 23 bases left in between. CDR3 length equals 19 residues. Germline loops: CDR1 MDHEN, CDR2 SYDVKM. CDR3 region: CASSPPGLRAPLAKNIQYF. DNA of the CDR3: TGTGCCAGCAGTCCTCCGGGACTCCGGGCCCCTCTAGCCAAAAACATTCAGTACTTC. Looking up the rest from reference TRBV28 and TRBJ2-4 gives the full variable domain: DVKVTQSSRYLVKRTGEKVFLECVQDMDHENMFWYRQDPGLGLRLIYFSYDVKMKEKGDIPEGYSVSREKKERFSLILESASTNQTSMYLCASSPPGLRAPLAKNIQYFGAGTRLSVL.

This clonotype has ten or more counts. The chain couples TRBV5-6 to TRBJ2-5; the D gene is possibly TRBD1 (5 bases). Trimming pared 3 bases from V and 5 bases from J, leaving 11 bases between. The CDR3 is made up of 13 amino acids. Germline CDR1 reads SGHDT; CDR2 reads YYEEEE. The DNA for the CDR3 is TGTGCCAGCAGCTCTCAGGGTTCGGAGACCCAGTACTTC. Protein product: CASSSQGSETQYF.

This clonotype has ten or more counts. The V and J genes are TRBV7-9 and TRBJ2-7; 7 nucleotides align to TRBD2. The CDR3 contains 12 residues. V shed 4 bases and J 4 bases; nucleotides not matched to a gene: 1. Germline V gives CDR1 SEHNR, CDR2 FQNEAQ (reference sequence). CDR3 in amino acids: CASSSGLYEQYF. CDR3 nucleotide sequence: TGTGCCAGCAGCTCGGGACTATACGAGCAGTACTTC.

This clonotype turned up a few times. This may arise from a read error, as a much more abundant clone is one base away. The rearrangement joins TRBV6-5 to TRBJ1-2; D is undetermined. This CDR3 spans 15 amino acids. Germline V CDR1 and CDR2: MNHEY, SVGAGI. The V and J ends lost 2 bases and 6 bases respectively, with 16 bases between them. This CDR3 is CASSYRVWNVNGYTF. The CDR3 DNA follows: TGTGCCAGCAGTTACAGAGTCTGGAACGTCAATGGCTACACCTTC.

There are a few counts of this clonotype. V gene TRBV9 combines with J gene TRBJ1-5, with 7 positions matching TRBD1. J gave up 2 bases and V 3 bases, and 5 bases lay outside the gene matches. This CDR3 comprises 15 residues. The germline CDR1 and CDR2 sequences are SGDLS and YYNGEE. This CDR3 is CASSEQGVGNQPQHF. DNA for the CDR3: TGTGCCAGCAGCGAGCAGGGGGTGGGCAATCAGCCCCAGCATTTT.

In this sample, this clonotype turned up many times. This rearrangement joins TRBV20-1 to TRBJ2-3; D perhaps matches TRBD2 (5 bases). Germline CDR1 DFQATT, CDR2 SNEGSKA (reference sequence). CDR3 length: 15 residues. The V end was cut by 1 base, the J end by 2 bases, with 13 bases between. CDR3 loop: CSARVVRADTDTQYF. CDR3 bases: TGCAGTGCTAGAGTGGTTCGAGCGGACACAGATACGCAGTATTTT.

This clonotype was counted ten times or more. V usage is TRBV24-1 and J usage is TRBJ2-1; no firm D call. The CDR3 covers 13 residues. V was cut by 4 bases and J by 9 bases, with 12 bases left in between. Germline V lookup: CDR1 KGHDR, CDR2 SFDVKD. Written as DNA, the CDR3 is TGTGCCACCAGTGACTCTTCTTTGGGTGAGCAGTTCTTC. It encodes CATSDSSLGEQFF.

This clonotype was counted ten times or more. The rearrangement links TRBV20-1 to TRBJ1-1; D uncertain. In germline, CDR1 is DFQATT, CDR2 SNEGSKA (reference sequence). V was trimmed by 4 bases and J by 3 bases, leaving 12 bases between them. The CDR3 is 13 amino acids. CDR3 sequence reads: CSAIGWTDTEAFF. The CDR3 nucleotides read TGCAGTGCTATCGGGTGGACCGACACTGAAGCTTTCTTT.

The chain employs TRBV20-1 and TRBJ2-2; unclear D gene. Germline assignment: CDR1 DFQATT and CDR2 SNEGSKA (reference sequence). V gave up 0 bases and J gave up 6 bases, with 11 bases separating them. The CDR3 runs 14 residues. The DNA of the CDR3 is TGCAGTGCTAGAGATCCGCTAGGTCCCGGGGAGCTGTTTTTT. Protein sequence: CSARDPLGPGELFF.

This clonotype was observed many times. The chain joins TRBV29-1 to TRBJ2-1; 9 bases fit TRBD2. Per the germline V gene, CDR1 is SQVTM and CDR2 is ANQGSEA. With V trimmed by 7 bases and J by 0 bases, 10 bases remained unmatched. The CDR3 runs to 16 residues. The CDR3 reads CSAPGTSRSSYNEQFF. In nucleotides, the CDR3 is TGCAGCGCCCCCGGGACTAGCAGGAGCTCCTACAATGAGCAGTTCTTC.

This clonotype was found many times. The CDR3, as DNA: TGCAGCGTTGGAGGACAGGGGGCAAACACTGAAGCTTTCTTT. It codes for CSVGGQGANTEAFF. The chain employs TRBV29-1 and TRBJ1-1; the match to TRBD1 covers 11 bases. The CDR3 consists of 14 residues. The V gene's germline CDR1 is SQVTM and CDR2 ANQGSEA. The V segment lost 4 bases and the J segment 2 bases; nucleotides outside the gene matches: 3.

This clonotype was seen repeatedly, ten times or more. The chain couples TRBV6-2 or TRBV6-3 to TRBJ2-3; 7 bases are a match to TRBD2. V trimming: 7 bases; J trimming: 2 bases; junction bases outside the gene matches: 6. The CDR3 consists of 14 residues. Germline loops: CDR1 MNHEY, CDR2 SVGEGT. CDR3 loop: CASKAGKTTDTQYF. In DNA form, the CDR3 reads TGTGCCAGCAAAGCGGGAAAGACCACAGATACGCAGTATTTT.

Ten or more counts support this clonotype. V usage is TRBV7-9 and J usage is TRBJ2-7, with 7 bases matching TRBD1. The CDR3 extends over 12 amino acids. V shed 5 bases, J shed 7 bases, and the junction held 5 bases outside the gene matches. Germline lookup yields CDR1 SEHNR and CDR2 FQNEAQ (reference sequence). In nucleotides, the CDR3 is TGTGCCAGCAGCCATGGACAGGCGGAGCAGTACTTC. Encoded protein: CASSHGQAEQYF. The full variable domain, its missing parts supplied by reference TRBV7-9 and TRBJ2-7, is DTGVSQNPRHKITKRGQNVTFRCDPISEHNRLYWYRQTLGQGPEFLTYFQNEAQLEKSRLLSDRFSAERPKGSFSTLEIQRTEQGDSAMYLCASSHGQAEQYFGPGTRLTVT.

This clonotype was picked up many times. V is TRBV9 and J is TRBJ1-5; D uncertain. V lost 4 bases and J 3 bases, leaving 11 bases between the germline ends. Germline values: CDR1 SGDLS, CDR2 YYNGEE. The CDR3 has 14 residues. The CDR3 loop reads CASSHGGDNQPQHF. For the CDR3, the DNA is TGTGCCAGCAGCCACGGCGGGGACAATCAGCCCCAGCATTTT.

As DNA, the CDR3 is TGTGCCAGCAGCCCGTGGGGTTCGGGGACAGGGTTTACTGAGCAGTTCTTC. It yields the protein CASSPWGSGTGFTEQFF. This chain links TRBV7-3 with TRBJ2-1, with 9 bases that match TRBD1. The CDR3 runs to 17 residues. The ends lost 5 bases at V and 9 bases at J; junction bases unmatched: 17. CDR1 SGHTA and CDR2 FQGTGA come from the germline V gene.

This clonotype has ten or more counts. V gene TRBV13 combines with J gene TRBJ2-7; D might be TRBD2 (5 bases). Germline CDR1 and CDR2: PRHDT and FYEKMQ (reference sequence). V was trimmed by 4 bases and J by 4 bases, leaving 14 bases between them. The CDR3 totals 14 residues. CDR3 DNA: TGTGCCAGCAGCTCCCCTAAAAGCGGTTACGAGCAGTACTTC. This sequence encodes CASSSPKSGYEQYF.

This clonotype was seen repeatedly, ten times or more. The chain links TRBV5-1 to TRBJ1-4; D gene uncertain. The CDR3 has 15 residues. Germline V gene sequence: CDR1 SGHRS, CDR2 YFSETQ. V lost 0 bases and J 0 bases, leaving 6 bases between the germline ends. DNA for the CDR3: TGCGCCAGCAGCTTGGGAGGGACAACTAATGAAAAACTGTTTTTT. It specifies CASSLGGTTNEKLFF.